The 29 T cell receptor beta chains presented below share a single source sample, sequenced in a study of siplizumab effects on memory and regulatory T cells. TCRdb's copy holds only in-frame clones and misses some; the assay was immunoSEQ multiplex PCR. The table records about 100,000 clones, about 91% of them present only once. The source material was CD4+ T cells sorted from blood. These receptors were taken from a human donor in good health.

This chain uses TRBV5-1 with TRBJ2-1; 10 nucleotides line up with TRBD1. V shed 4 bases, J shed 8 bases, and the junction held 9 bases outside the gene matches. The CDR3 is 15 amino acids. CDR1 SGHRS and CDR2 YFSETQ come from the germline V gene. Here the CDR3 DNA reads TGCGCCAGCAGCCTAGGACAGGGGGGCGGCGATGAGCAGTTCTTC. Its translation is CASSLGQGGGDEQFF.

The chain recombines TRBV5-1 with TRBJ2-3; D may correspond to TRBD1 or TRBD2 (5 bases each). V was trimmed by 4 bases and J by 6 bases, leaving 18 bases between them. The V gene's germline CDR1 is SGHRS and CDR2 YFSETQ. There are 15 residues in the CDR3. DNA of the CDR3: TGCGCCAGCAGCGGCGCCCCTACCGAGGGGGATACGCAGTATTTT. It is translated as CASSGAPTEGDTQYF. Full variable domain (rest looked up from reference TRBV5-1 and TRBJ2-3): KAGVTQTPRYLIKTRGQQVTLSCSPISGHRSVSWYQQTPGQGLQFLFEYFSETQRNKGNFPGRFSGRQFSNSRSEMNVSTLELGDSALYLCASSGAPTEGDTQYFGPGTRLTVL.

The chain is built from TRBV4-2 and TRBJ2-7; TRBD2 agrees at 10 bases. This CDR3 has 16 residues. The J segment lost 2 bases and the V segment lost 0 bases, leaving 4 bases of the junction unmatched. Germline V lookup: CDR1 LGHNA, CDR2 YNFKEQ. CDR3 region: CASSQDASGGTYEQYF. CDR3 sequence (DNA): TGTGCCAGCAGCCAAGATGCTAGCGGGGGAACCTACGAGCAGTACTTC.

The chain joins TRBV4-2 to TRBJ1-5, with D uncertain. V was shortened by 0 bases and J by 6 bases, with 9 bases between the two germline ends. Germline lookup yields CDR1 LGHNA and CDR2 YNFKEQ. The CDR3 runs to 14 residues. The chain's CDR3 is CASSQDWRVQPQHF. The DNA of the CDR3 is TGTGCCAGCAGCCAAGATTGGAGGGTTCAGCCCCAGCATTTT.

The CDR3 here is CASSETSGGAFRTDTQYF. The CDR3 nucleotides read TGTGCCAGCAGCGAAACTAGCGGGGGGGCTTTTCGCACAGATACGCAGTATTTT. This rearrangement joins TRBV9 to TRBJ2-3; 13 positions agree with TRBD2. The length of the CDR3 is 18 residues. The V and J ends lost 3 bases and 1 base, in that order; junction bases with no gene match: 8. The germline CDR1 and CDR2 sequences are SGDLS and YYNGEE.

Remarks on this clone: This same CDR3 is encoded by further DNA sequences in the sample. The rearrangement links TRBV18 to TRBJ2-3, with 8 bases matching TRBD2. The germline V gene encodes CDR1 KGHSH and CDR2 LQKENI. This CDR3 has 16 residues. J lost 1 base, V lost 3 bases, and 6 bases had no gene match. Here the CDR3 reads CASSPPGRGGTDTQYF. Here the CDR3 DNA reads TGTGCCAGCTCACCGCCTGGGCGGGGGGGCACAGATACGCAGTATTTT.

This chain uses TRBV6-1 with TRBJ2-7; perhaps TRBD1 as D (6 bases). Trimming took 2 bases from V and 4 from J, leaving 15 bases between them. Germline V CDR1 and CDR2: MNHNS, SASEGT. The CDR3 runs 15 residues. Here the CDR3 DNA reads TGTGCCAGCAGTGAAACAGGGAAACGTGGATACGAGCAGTACTTC. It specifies CASSETGKRGYEQYF.

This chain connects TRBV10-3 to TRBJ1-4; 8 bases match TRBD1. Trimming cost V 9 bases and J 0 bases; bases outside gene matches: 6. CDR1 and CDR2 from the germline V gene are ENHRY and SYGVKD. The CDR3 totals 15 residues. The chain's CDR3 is CAIGTGGTTNEKLFF. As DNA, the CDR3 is TGTGCCATAGGAACAGGGGGGACAACTAATGAAAAACTGTTTTTT.

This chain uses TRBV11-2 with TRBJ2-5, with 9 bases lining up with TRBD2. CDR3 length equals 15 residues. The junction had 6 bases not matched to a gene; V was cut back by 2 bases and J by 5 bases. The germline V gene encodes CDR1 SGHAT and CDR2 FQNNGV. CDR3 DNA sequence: TGTGCCAGCAGCTTAACGATAGCGGGGGCGGAGACCCAGTACTTC. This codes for CASSLTIAGAETQYF.

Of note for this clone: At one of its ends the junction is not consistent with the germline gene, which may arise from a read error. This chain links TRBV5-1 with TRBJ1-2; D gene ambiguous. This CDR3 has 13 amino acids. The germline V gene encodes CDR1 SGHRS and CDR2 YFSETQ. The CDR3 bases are TGTGCCAGCAGCTTGGATCCAGCCTATGGCTACACCTTC. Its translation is CASSLDPAYGYTF.

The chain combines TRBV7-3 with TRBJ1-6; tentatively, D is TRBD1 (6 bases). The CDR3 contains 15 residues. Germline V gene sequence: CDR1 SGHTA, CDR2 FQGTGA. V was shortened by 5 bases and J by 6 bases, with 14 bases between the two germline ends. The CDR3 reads CASSLLGQSNSPLHF. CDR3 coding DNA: TGTGCCAGCAGCCTCCTAGGACAGAGTAATTCACCCCTCCACTTT. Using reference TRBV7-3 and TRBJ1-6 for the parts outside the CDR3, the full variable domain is GAGVSQTPSNKVTEKGKYVELRCDPISGHTALYWYRQSLGQGPEFLIYFQGTGAADDSGLPNDRFFAVRPEGSVSTLKIQRTERGDSAVYLCASSLLGQSNSPLHFGNGTRLTVT.

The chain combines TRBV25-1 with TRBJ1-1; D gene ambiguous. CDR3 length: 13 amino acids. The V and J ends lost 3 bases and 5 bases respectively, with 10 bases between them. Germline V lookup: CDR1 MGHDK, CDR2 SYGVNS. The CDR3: CASSEPRRTEAFF. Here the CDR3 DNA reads TGTGCCAGCAGTGAGCCTCGACGGACTGAAGCTTTCTTT. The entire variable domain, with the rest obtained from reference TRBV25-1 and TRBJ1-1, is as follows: EADIYQTPRYLVIGTGKKITLECSQTMGHDKMYWYQQDPGMELHLIHYSYGVNSTEKGDLSSESTVSRIRTEHFPLTLESARPSHTSQYLCASSEPRRTEAFFGQGTRLTVV.

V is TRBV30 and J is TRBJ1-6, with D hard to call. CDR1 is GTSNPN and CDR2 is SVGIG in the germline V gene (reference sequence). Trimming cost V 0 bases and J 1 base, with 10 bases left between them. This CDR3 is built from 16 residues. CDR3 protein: CAWSVPYGSYNSPLHF. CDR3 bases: TGTGCCTGGAGTGTACCCTACGGGTCCTATAATTCACCCCTCCACTTT.

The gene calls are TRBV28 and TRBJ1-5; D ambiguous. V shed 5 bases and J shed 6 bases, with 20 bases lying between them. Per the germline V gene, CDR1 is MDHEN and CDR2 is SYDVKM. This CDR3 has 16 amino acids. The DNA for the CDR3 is TGTGCCAGCAGTATAAAGCGGGGATCTGGCAGTCAGCCCCAGCATTTT. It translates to CASSIKRGSGSQPQHF.

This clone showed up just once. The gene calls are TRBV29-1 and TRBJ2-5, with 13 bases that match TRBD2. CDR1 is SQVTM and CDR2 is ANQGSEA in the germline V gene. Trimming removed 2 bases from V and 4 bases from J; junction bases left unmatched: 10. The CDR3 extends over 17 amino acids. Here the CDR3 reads CSVEPLTSGGARETQYF. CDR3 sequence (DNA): TGCAGCGTTGAACCGCTCACTAGCGGGGGGGCCCGAGAGACCCAGTACTTC. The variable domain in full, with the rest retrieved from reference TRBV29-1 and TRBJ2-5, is SAVISQKPSRDICQRGTSLTIQCQVDSQVTMMFWYRQQPGQSLTLIATANQGSEATYESGFVIDKFPISRPNLTFSTLTVSNMSPEDSSIYLCSVEPLTSGGARETQYFGPGTRLLVL.

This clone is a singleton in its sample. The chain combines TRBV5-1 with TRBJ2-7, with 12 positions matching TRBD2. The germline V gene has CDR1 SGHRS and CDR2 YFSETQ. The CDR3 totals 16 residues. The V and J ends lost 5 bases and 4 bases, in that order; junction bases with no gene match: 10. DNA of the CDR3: TGCGCCAGCAGACCGAGGACTAGCGGGGTTGTATACGAGCAGTACTTC. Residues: CASRPRTSGVVYEQYF. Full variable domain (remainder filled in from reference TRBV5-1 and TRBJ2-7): KAGVTQTPRYLIKTRGQQVTLSCSPISGHRSVSWYQQTPGQGLQFLFEYFSETQRNKGNFPGRFSGRQFSNSRSEMNVSTLELGDSALYLCASRPRTSGVVYEQYFGPGTRLTVT.

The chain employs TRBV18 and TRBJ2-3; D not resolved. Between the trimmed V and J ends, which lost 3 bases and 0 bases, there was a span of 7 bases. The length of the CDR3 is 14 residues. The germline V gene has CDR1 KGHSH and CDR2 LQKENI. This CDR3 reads CASSPVQSTDTQYF. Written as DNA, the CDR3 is TGTGCCAGCTCACCCGTACAGAGCACAGATACGCAGTATTTT.

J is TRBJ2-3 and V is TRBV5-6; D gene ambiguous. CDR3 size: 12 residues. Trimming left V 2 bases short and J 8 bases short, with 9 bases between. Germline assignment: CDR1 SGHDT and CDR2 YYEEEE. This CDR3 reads CASSFFSGTQYF. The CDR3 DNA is TGTGCCAGCAGCTTCTTTAGTGGTACGCAGTATTTT.

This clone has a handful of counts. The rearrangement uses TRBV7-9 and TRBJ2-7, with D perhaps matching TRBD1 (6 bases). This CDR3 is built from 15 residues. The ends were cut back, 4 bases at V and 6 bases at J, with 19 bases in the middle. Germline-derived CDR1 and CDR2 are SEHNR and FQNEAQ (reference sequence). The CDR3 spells CASSSHRDTRSEQYF. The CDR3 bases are TGTGCCAGCAGCTCCCACCGGGACACACGATCCGAGCAGTACTTC.

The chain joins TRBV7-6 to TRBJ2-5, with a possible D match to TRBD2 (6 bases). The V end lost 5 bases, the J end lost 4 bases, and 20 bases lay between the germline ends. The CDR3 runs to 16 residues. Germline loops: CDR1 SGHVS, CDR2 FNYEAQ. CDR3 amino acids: CASSPPGQRRGETQYF. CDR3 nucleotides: TGTGCCAGCAGCCCCCCAGGCCAGCGGAGGGGAGAGACCCAGTACTTC.

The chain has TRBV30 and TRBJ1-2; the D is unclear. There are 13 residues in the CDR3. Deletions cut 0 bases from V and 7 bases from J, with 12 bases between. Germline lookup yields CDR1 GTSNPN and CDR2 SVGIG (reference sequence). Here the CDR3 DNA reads TGTGCCTGGAGTGTTCTACCAACTAGTGGCTACACCTTC. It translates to CAWSVLPTSGYTF.

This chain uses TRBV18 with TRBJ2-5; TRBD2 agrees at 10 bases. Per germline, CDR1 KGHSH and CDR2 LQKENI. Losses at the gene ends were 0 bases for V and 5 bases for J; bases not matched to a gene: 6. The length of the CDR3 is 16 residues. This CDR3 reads CASSPPSGGPAETQYF. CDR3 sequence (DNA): TGTGCCAGCTCACCACCTAGCGGGGGGCCGGCGGAGACCCAGTACTTC.

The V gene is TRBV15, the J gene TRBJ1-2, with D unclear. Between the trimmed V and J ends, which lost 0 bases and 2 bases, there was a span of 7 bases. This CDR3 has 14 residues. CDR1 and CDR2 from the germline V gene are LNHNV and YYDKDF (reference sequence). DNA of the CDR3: TGTGCCACCAGCAGAGATACGGGGAACTATGGCTACACCTTC. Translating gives CATSRDTGNYGYTF.

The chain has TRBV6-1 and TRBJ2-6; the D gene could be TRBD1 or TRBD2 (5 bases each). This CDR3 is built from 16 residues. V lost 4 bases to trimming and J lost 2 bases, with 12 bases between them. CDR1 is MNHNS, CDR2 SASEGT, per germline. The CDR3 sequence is CASSGDGRAGANVLTF. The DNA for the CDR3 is TGTGCCAGCAGTGGGGACGGCCGGGCTGGGGCCAACGTCCTGACTTTC.

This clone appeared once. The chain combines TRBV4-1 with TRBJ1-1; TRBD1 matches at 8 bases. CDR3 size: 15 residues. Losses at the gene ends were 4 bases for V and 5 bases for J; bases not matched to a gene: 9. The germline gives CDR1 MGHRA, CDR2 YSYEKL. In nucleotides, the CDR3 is TGCGCCAGCAGCCCTGGACAGGGACAGGTAACTGAAGCTTTCTTT. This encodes CASSPGQGQVTEAFF.

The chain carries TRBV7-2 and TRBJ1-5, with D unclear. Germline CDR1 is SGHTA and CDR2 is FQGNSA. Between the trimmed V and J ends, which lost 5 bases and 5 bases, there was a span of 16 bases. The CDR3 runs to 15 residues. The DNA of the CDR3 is TGTGCCAGCAGCCTAACTCGAGGAAGGGATCAGCCCCAGCATTTT. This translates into CASSLTRGRDQPQHF. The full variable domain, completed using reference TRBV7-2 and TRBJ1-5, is GAGVSQSPSNKVTEKGKDVELRCDPISGHTALYWYRQSLGQGLEFLIYFQGNSAPDKSGLPSDRFSAERTGGSVSTLTIQRTQQEDSAVYLCASSLTRGRDQPQHFGDGTRLSIL.

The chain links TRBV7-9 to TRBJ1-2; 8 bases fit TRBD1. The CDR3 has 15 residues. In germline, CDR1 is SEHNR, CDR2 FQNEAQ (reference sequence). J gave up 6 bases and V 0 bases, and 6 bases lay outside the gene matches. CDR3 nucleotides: TGTGCCAGCAGCTTAGCGCACCAGGGGGCGGATGGCTACACCTTC. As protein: CASSLAHQGADGYTF.

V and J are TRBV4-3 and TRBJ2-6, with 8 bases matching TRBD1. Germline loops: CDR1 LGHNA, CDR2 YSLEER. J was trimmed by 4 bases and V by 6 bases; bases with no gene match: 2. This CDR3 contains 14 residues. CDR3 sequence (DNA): TGCGCCAGCAGGCAGGGGGCCGGGGCCAACGTCCTGACTTTC. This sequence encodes CASRQGAGANVLTF.

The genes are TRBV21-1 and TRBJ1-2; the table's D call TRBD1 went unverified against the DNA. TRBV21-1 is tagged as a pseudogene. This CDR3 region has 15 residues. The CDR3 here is CASSKDPGTFNGYTF. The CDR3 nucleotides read TGTGCCAGCAGCAAGGATCCCGGGACATTTAATGGCTACACCTTC.